These 15 T cell receptor beta chains originate from one sample sequenced in a study of a mutant IDH1 vaccine in newly diagnosed glioma (dated by TCRdb to the early 2020s). Antigens of these TCRs are unknown. The library was built by means of the immunoSEQ multiplex PCR assay. The table was pulled from immuneACCESS by TCRdb, which kept in-frame rearrangements only. Such tables lose some clones; where checked, under half of the loss comes from unresolved V genes, and the rest has no known cause. The sample profile shows 60,000 or so clones; approximately 81% of them were found once. Over 3.5% of the sample rests with the top ten. Explained via the paper, the time point label denotes: week 35, safety follow-up. Each vaccine dose was 300 ug of a 20-mer mutant IDH1 peptide in Montanide, given subcutaneously with topical imiquimod. The sample was PBMCs, taken from a glioma patient whose treatment included an IDH1 peptide vaccine. The receptors stem from a young man with glioma.

This rearrangement joins TRBV7-6 to TRBJ1-1; D gene uncertain. This CDR3 comprises 15 residues. Deletions cut 2 bases from V and 6 bases from J, with 16 bases between. The germline gives CDR1 SGHVS, CDR2 FNYEAQ. CDR3 region: CASSLRESGTAEAFF. CDR3 nucleotide sequence: TGTGCCAGCAGCTTACGCGAGAGTGGTACCGCTGAAGCTTTCTTT. Full variable domain (missing parts from reference TRBV7-6 and TRBJ1-1): GAGVSQSPRYKVTKRGQDVALRCDPISGHVSLYWYRQALGQGPEFLTYFNYEAQQDKSGLPNDRFSAERPEGSISTLTIQRTEQRDSAMYRCASSLRESGTAEAFFGQGTRLTVV.

The chain is built from TRBV2 and TRBJ2-7; 7 bases map to TRBD1. This CDR3 comprises 11 residues. The V segment lost 6 bases and the J segment 6 bases; nucleotides outside the gene matches: 2. The germline V gene encodes CDR1 SNHLY and CDR2 FYNNEI. CDR3 nucleotide sequence: TGTGCCAGCAGAACAGGGGTCGAGCAGTACTTC. Amino acid sequence: CASRTGVEQYF.

The V gene is TRBV7-9, the J gene TRBJ2-7; 10 nucleotides line up with TRBD2. The CDR3 has 14 amino acids. Germline CDR1 and CDR2: SEHNR and FQNEAQ (reference sequence). The J segment lost 0 bases and the V segment lost 4 bases, leaving 0 bases of the junction unmatched. In DNA form, the CDR3 reads TGTGCCAGCAGCTCTAGCGGGGGCTCCTACGAGCAGTACTTC. Protein: CASSSSGGSYEQYF.

The V gene is TRBV7-9, the J gene TRBJ1-5; D might be TRBD1 (5 bases). V lost 1 base to trimming and J lost 13 bases, with 14 bases between them. The CDR3 runs 13 residues. CDR1 is SEHNR and CDR2 is FQNEAQ in the germline V gene (reference sequence). The CDR3 DNA follows: TGTGCCAGCAGCTTAGGGGTGTCGACAGAACAGCATTTT. Translation gives CASSLGVSTEQHF.

The chain has TRBV11-2 and TRBJ1-1; D is unclear. This CDR3 comprises 12 residues. V was clipped by 6 bases and J by 0 bases, with 5 bases between them. CDR1 SGHAT and CDR2 FQNNGV come from the germline V gene. CDR3 sequence reads: CASRGMNTEAFF. CDR3 nucleotide sequence: TGTGCCAGCAGGGGGATGAACACTGAAGCTTTCTTT.

The V call is TRBV6-5, the J call TRBJ2-5; TRBD2 might be the D (6 bases). The DNA matches TRBJ2-7 better at its end, which makes the J call doubtful. The V gene's germline CDR1 is MNHEY and CDR2 SVGAGI. The CDR3 extends over 15 amino acids. CDR3 amino acids: CASSYSEGSSYEQYF. The DNA for the CDR3 is TGTGCCAGCAGTTACTCGGAGGGAAGCTCCTACGAGCAGTACTTC.

This chain joins TRBV9 and TRBJ2-1; maybe TRBD1 (6 bases). Germline V gene data show CDR1 as SGDLS and CDR2 as YYNGEE. The length of the CDR3 is 15 residues. Deletions cut 4 bases from V and 10 bases from J, with 21 bases between. Here the CDR3 reads CASSTRQDPAREQFF. The CDR3 bases are TGTGCCAGCAGCACCCGACAGGACCCCGCTAGGGAGCAGTTCTTC.

The V call is TRBV7-8, the J call TRBJ1-5; D is perhaps TRBD1 (6 bases). CDR1 SGHVS and CDR2 FQNEAQ come from the germline V gene. The CDR3 loop spans 16 amino acids. Trimming removed 0 bases from V and 3 bases from J, with 12 bases in between. CDR3 sequence: CASSLARTALNQPQHF. The DNA for the CDR3 is TGTGCCAGCAGCTTAGCCCGGACAGCTCTCAATCAGCCCCAGCATTTT.

This clone was recorded only once. V usage is TRBV14 and J usage is TRBJ2-3; 7 positions agree with TRBD2. V dropped 0 bases and J dropped 1; count of bases not matched to a gene: 16. CDR3 length equals 20 residues. CDR1 is SGHDN and CDR2 is FVKESK in the germline V gene. CDR3 nucleotide sequence: TGTGCCAGCAGCCAAGAGGGAGGGCAGGGATATGACAAGGGCACAGATACGCAGTATTTT. Protein: CASSQEGGQGYDKGTDTQYF.

The chain links TRBV19 to TRBJ1-5; D is unclear. The germline V gene encodes CDR1 LNHDA and CDR2 SQIVND (reference sequence). This CDR3 spans 17 amino acids. V lost 3 bases and J 0 bases, leaving 15 bases between the germline ends. The DNA for the CDR3 is TGTGCCAGTAGTATCAACCCCTGGGTGGTTAGCAATCAGCCCCAGCATTTT. Protein: CASSINPWVVSNQPQHF.

The table lists this clone with a count of one. The chain carries TRBV10-2 and TRBJ1-6, with 7 nucleotides matching TRBD1. The germline V gene encodes CDR1 WSHSY and CDR2 SAAADI. This CDR3 has 17 residues. V shed 3 bases, J shed 4 bases, and the junction held 9 bases outside the gene matches. In DNA, the CDR3 is TGCGCCAGCAGTGAACCAACAGGGGCGTCTTATAATTCACCCCTCCACTTT. Its translation is CASSEPTGASYNSPLHF.

The chain links TRBV14 to TRBJ1-3; D gene uncertain. Germline V gene data show CDR1 as SGHDN and CDR2 as FVKESK. The length of the CDR3 is 19 residues. Trimming removed 9 bases from V and 3 bases from J, with 30 bases in between. CDR3 in DNA: TGTGCCAGTTCACTCACCGGTCGTCCGGCCGGCCGGGATGGAAACACCATATATTTT. As protein: CASSLTGRPAGRDGNTIYF.

This sequence joins TRBV7-8 and TRBJ1-5; tentative D call: TRBD1 (6 bases). Trimming removed 2 bases from V and 5 bases from J, with 13 bases in between. Per germline, CDR1 SGHVS and CDR2 FQNEAQ. The CDR3 consists of 15 residues. CDR3 in amino acids: CASSLYPGEDQPQHF. CDR3 in DNA: TGTGCCAGCAGCTTATATCCAGGGGAAGATCAGCCCCAGCATTTT.

This clone came up a few times. This chain uses TRBV9 with TRBJ1-1; no reliable D call. Germline CDR1 and CDR2: SGDLS and YYNGEE. Deletions cut 6 bases from V and 0 bases from J, with 12 bases between. The CDR3 has 14 residues. The CDR3 coding sequence is TGTGCCAGCACGGAGGGAACACTGAACACTGAAGCTTTCTTT. Translated, it gives CASTEGTLNTEAFF.

The chain has TRBV27 and TRBJ1-6; D call uncertain. From germline, CDR1 is MNHEY and CDR2 SMNVEV (reference sequence). The CDR3 consists of 15 residues. The V end was cut by 5 bases, the J end by 8 bases, with 16 bases between. The CDR3 sequence: CASSDGEAAYSPLHF. In DNA, the CDR3 is TGTGCCAGCAGTGATGGTGAGGCGGCCTATTCACCCCTCCACTTT.